The source of this T cell receptor beta chain is a study of T cells in Graves' hyperthyroidism and ophthalmopathy. Background on the study: Peripheral blood was taken when the disease was first diagnosed, before any treatment began. Points from the study as a whole: Most thyroid clonotypes expanded above 0.001 appeared in blood too.

Researchers took RNA transcripts and amplified the TCR beta CDR3 regions from them. An initial round of RT-PCR targeting the TCR CDR3 relied on the HTBI primer set. TCRdb reanalysed the multiplex PCR reads using MiXCR and keeps one entry per CDR3 protein. The sample includes 800,000 or so distinct CDR3 sequences, 35% to 40% seen only once; the top ten take about 8.9%. Germline V gene sequence: CDR1 DFQATT, CDR2 SNEGSKA (reference sequence). The germline V and J ends were trimmed by 2 bases and 2 bases, with 12 bases remaining between them. The CDR3 contains 15 residues. Only a few counts were recorded for this clonotype. The antigen is not known.

This rearrangement joins TRBV20-1 to TRBJ2-2; D is unclear. This clonotype was obtained from a man younger than 35 with Graves' hyperthyroidism. The sample consisted of blood. The CDR3 protein is CSARWSSPNTGELFF. CDR3 nucleotide sequence: TGCAGTGCTAGATGGTCGAGTCCCAACACCGGGGAGCTGTTTTTT.